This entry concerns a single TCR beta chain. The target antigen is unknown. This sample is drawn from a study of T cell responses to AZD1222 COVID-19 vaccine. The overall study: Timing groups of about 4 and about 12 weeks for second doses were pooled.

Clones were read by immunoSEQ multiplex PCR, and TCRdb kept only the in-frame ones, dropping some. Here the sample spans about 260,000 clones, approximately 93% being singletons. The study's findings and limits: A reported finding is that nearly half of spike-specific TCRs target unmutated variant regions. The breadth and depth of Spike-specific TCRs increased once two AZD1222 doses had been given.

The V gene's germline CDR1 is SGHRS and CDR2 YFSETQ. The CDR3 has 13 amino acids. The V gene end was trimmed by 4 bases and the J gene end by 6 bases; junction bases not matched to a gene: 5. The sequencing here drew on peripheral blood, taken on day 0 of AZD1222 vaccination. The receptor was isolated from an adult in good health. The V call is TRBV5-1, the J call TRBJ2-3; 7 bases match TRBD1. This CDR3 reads CASSEQGFDTQYF. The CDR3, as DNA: TGCGCCAGCAGCGAACAGGGGTTCGATACGCAGTATTTT.